The clone carrying this T cell receptor (beta chain) showed up just once. The data derive from a study of tumor-infiltrating lymphocytes in oesophageal squamous cell carcinoma. V trimming: 4 bases; J trimming: 2 bases; junction bases outside the gene matches: 1. The CDR3 has 13 amino acids. Per germline, CDR1 MNHNS and CDR2 SASEGT. TCRdb called the PCR reads again in MiXCR, with one record for every CDR3 protein. Here the sample spans 17,000 or so distinct CDR3 sequences, less than 50% being singletons. The TCR sequence derives from a female donor with esophageal squamous cell carcinoma. The material sequenced was normal esophageal tissue next to the tumor. This rearrangement joins TRBV6-1 to TRBJ2-5; 7 nucleotides align to TRBD1. The CDR3 coding sequence is TGTGCCAGCAGTGGGACAGGTCAAGAGACCCAGTACTTC. Amino acid sequence: CASSGTGQETQYF.